This TCR beta chain emerged from a study of shared clonotypes between healthy human individuals. Study summary: Donors, aged 18 to 49, were two women and three men. Overall study findings and caveats: In the sorted subsets, rarefaction showed sequencing was incomplete despite large depth.

This CDR3 has 14 amino acids. CDR1 is LNHNV and CDR2 is YYDKDF in the germline V gene (reference sequence). The V and J ends lost 9 bases and 1 base respectively, with 14 bases between them. Several immunoSEQ 96-well plates shared each subset's DNA, each plate a replicate. Some clones are missing from TCRdb's copy, which holds only in-frame ones; the method was immunoSEQ multiplex PCR. The sample has more than 900,000 clones; roughly 74% are singletons. This clone was observed a single time. Its cognate antigen is unknown. The V gene is TRBV15, the J gene TRBJ2-3, with a weak D call TRBD1 (6 bases). The receptor's source is a man younger than 35 in good health. Some clones in this sample may be carry-over from other donors' samples. The sample consisted of memory CD4+ T cells from PBMCs. Subset denoted: CD45RA-negative fraction. This chain's CDR3 is CATGRDKGTDTQYF. DNA of the CDR3: TGTGCCACAGGCCGGGACAAAGGCACAGATACGCAGTATTTT.